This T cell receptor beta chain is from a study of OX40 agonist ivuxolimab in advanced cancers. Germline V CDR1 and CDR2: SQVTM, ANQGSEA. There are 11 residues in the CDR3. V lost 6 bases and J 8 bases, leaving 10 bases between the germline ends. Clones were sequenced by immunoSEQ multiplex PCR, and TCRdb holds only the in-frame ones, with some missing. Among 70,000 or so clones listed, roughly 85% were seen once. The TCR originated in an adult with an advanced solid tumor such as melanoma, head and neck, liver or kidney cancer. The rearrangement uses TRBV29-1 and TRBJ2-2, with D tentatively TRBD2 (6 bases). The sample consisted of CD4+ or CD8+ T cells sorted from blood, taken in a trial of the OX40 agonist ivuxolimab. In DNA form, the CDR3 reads TGCAGCGTGGGCGGACTAGGGGAGCTGTTTTTT. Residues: CSVGGLGELFF.